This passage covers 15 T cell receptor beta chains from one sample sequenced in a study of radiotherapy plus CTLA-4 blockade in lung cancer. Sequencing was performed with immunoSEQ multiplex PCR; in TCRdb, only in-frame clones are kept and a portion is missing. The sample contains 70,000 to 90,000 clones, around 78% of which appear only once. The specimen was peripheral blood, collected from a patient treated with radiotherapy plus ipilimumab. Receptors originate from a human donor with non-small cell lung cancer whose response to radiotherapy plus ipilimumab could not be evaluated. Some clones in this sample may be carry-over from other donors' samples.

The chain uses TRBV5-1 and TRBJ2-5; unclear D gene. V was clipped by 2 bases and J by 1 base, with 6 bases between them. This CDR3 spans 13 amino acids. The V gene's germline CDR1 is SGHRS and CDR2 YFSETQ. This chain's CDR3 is CASSLGVQETQYF. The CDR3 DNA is TGCGCCAGCAGCTTAGGAGTCCAAGAGACCCAGTACTTC.

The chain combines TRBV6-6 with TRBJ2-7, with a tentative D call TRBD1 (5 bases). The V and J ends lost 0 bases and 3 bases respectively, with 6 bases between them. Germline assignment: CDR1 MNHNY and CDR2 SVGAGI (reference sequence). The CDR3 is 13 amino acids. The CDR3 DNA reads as TGTGCCAGCAGTTACTCGACAGACTACGAGCAGTACTTC. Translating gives CASSYSTDYEQYF.

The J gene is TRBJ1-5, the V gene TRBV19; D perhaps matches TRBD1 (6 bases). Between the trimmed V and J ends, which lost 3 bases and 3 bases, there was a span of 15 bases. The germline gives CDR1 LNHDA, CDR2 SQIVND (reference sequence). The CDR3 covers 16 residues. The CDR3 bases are TGTGCCAGTAGTATGTTGCTGGCGGGGGCCAATCAGCCCCAGCATTTT. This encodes CASSMLLAGANQPQHF.

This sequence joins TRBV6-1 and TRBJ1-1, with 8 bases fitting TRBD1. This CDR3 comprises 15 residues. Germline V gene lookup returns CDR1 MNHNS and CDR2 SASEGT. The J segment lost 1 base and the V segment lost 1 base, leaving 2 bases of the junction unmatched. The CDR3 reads CASSEGQGWNTEAFF. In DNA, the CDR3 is TGTGCCAGCAGTGAAGGACAGGGGTGGAACACTGAAGCTTTCTTT.

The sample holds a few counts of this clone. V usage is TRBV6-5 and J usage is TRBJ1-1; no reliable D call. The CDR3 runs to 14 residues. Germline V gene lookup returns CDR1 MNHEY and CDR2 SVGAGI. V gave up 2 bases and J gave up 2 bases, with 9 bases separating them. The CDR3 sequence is CASSYGLVNTEAFF. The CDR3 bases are TGTGCCAGCAGTTACGGACTCGTCAACACTGAAGCTTTCTTT.

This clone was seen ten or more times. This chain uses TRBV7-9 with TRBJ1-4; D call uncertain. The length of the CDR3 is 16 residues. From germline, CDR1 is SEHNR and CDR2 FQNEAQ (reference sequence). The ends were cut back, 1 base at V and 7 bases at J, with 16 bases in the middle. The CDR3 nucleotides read TGTGCCAGCAGCTTAGTTACGGCCAGGCCGACTGAAAAACTGTTTTTT. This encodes CASSLVTARPTEKLFF.

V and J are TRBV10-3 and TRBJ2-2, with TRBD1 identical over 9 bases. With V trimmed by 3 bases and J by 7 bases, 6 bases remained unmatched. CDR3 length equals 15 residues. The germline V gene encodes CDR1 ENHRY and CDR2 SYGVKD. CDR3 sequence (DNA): TGTGCCATCAGTGATCCTCGGACAGGGGTCGGGGAGCTGTTTTTT. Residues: CAISDPRTGVGELFF.

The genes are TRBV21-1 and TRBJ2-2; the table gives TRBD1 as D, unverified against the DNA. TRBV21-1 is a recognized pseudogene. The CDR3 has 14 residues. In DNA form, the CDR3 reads TGTGCCAGCAGCAAACAGGGGGCCGGCGGGGAGCTGTTTTTT. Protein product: CASSKQGAGGELFF.

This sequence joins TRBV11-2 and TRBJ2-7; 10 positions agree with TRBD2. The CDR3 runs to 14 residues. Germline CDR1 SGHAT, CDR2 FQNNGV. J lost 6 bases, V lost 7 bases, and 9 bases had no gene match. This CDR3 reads CASTLSGGVREQYF. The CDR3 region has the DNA TGTGCCAGCACACTGAGCGGGGGGGTACGCGAGCAGTACTTC.

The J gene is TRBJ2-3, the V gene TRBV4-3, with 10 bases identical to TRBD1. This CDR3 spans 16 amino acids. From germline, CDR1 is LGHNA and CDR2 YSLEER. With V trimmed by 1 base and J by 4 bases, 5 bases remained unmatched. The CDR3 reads CASSQGQGALADTQYF. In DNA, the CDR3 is TGCGCCAGCAGCCAAGGACAGGGGGCGTTAGCAGATACGCAGTATTTT.

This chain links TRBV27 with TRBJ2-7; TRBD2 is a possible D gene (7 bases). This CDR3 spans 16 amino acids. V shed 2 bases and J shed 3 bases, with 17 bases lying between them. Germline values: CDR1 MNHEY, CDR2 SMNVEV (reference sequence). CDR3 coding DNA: TGTGCCAGCAGTTTAAGGTCGGCGGGGGCCAACTACGAGCAGTACTTC. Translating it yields CASSLRSAGANYEQYF.

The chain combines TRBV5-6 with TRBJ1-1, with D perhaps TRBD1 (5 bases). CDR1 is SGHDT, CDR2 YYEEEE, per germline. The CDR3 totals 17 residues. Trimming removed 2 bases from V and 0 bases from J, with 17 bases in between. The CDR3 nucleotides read TGTGCCAGCAGCTTTTGGTGGGGGGACGGCTTGAACACTGAAGCTTTCTTT. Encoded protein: CASSFWWGDGLNTEAFF.

CDR3 nucleotide sequence: TGTGCCATCAGTGGAGGTGTTGAGGAAAAGGCTTTCTTT. Residues: CAISGGVEEKAFF. The J gene is TRBJ1-1, the V gene TRBV10-3; D remains ambiguous. The V gene lost 4 bases and the J gene lost 11 bases, with 17 bases spanning the gap. The V gene's germline CDR1 is ENHRY and CDR2 SYGVKD. The CDR3 is 13 amino acids.

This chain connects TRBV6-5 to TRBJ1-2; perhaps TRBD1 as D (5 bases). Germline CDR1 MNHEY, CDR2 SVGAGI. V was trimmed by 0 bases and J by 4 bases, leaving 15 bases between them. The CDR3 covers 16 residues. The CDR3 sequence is CASSYSAREVFYGYTF. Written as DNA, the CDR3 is TGTGCCAGCAGTTACTCAGCCAGGGAAGTATTCTATGGCTACACCTTC.

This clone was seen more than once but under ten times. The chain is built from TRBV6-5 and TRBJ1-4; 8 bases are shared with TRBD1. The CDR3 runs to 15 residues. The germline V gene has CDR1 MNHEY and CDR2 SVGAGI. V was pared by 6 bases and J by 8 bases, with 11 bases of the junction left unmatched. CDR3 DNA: TGTGCCAGCAGGGCTACTCCAGGGGGCGCCGAAAAACTGTTTTTT. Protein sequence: CASRATPGGAEKLFF.